These 24 T cell receptor beta chains were all obtained from the same sample, sequenced in a study of T cells in women clearing cervical HPV infection. The assay was immunoSEQ multiplex PCR, and TCRdb's table has in-frame clones only and misses some. Its listing shows 35,000 to 45,000 clones. The specimen was blood buffy coat. The source of these receptors is a woman aged 18-69 years with a cervical HPV16 infection that either progressed to CIN3+ or cleared (not recorded which).

Notes on this clone: The read ends 3 residues before the CDR3 terminus; that terminus is restored from the germline J gene. V is TRBV6-1 and J is TRBJ1-3, with 8 bases identical to TRBD1. Per germline, CDR1 MNHNS and CDR2 SASEGT. The CDR3 is 13 amino acids. V lost 3 bases and J lost 9; bases outside the gene matches: 4. CDR3 DNA, as far as it was read: TGTGCCAGCAGTGACAGGGGGCTCGGCACC. Residues: CASSDRGLGT. The whole CDR3 reads CASSDRGLGTIYF.

CDR3 bases read: TGTGCCAGCAGCTTAACGGGGGGGGATAACTACGAG. Translation gives CASSLTGGDNYE. The CDR3, in full, reads CASSLTGGDNYEQYF. V is TRBV7-3 and J is TRBJ2-7; 7 nucleotides line up with TRBD2. The read gets to within 3 residues of the CDR3 end, and the germline J gene fills in the rest. The V gene's germline CDR1 is SGHTA and CDR2 FQGTGA. The ends lost 0 bases at V and 3 bases at J; junction bases unmatched: 5. The CDR3 extends over 15 amino acids.

In the case of this clone: The read finishes 3 residues shy of the CDR3 end, and the germline J gene is used to complete it. This sequence joins TRBV7-3 and TRBJ2-2; 14 positions match TRBD2. J gave up 5 bases and V 5 bases, and 7 bases lay outside the gene matches. The CDR3 has 17 residues. Germline loops: CDR1 SGHTA, CDR2 FQGTGA. The sequenced part of the CDR3 DNA is TGTGCCAGCAGCATGGGACTAGCGGGAGCGGAAACCGGGGAG. It codes for CASSMGLAGAETGE. The CDR3 reads in full as CASSMGLAGAETGELFF.

The CDR3: CASSPHRDRERNEQFF. The part of the CDR3 DNA that was read is TGTGCCAGTAGTCCCCACCGGGACAGGGAGCGCAATGAG. This chain joins TRBV19 and TRBJ2-1; 9 bases are shared with TRBD1. The missing CDR3 end, 3 residues past where the read stops, is filled in from the germline J gene. The CDR3 is 16 residues long. Germline lookup yields CDR1 LNHDA and CDR2 SQIVND (reference sequence). The V segment lost 5 bases and the J segment 6 bases; nucleotides outside the gene matches: 11. The whole variable domain, remainder taken from reference TRBV19 and TRBJ2-1, is DGGITQSPKYLFRKEGQNVTLSCEQNLNHDAMYWYRQDPGQGLRLIYYSQIVNDFQKGDIAEGYSVSREKKESFPLTVTSAQKNPTAFYLCASSPHRDRERNEQFFGPGTRLTVL.

Worth noting for this clone: The read terminates 3 residues ahead of where the CDR3 ends, so the germline J gene completes it. This sequence joins TRBV11-1 and TRBJ1-1, with D possibly being TRBD1 (6 bases). There are 13 residues in the CDR3. Germline CDR1 and CDR2: SGHAT and FQDESV (reference sequence). V was cut by 5 bases and J by 4 bases, with 11 bases left in between. The DNA read from the CDR3 is TGTGCCAGCAGCCCAGGGGTTGGCACTGAA. Its protein product is CASSPGVGTE. The CDR3 in its entirety is CASSPGVGTEAFF.

This CDR3 reads CSASGPPWRASTDTQYF. Incomplete CDR3 DNA: TGCAGTGCTAGTGGCCCTCCCTGGCGGGCAAGCACAGATACG. The genes are TRBV20-1 and TRBJ2-3; possible D gene TRBD2, 5 bases. The CDR3 extends 3 residues past the end of the read, so its final part is completed from the germline J gene. Per germline, CDR1 DFQATT and CDR2 SNEGSKA (reference sequence). The germline V and J ends were trimmed by 3 bases and 0 bases, with 19 bases remaining between them. This CDR3 is built from 17 residues.

CDR3 DNA, as far as it was read: TGCAGCGCCTCCACCGGGACAGGGACCTTGAACACTGAA. Protein sequence: CSASTGTGTLNTE. The entire CDR3 protein reads CSASTGTGTLNTEAFF. This chain joins TRBV29-1 and TRBJ1-1; 9 bases are a match to TRBD1. Read data end 3 residues before the CDR3 end; the end is taken from the germline J gene. The CDR3 loop spans 16 amino acids. The germline V gene encodes CDR1 SQVTM and CDR2 ANQGSEA. Trimming at V came to 7 bases and at J to 0 bases, leaving 12 bases not matched to a gene.

Remarks on this clone: The read is 3 residues too short to cover the CDR3 end, so that end is filled in from the germline J gene. V and J are TRBV19 and TRBJ2-3, with TRBD2 matching over 8 bases. The CDR3 contains 15 residues. Germline V lookup: CDR1 LNHDA, CDR2 SQIVND (reference sequence). J gave up 0 bases and V 9 bases, and 8 bases lay outside the gene matches. The CDR3 DNA, read in part, is TGTGCCAGCGACAAGGGCGGGAGGAGCACAGATACG. It specifies CASDKGGRSTDT. The full CDR3 protein reads CASDKGGRSTDTQYF.

Regarding this clone: The read is 3 residues too short to cover the CDR3 end, so that end is filled in from the germline J gene. The chain is built from TRBV19 and TRBJ1-2; no firm D call. The CDR3 loop spans 11 amino acids. Germline assignment: CDR1 LNHDA and CDR2 SQIVND (reference sequence). V was clipped by 10 bases and J by 5 bases, with 11 bases between them. CDR3 DNA (partial): TGTGCCACCCGGTCAAATTATGGC. Protein: CATRSNYG. The complete CDR3 sequence is CATRSNYGYTF.

In the case of this clone: With the read ending 3 residues before the CDR3 end, the germline J gene is used to fill in that end. The genes are TRBV7-2 and TRBJ2-3; D gene unclear. Trimming stripped 1 base from V and 4 bases from J, with 9 bases between. Germline V CDR1 and CDR2: SGHTA, FQGNSA. The CDR3 totals 14 residues. Partial CDR3 DNA: TGTGCCAGCAGCTTAGTTTTGTCGTCAGATACG. This codes for CASSLVLSSDT. Given in full, the CDR3 is CASSLVLSSDTQYF.

About this clone itself: The read falls 3 residues short of the CDR3 end, and the missing part is taken from the germline J gene. The rearrangement joins TRBV20-1 to TRBJ2-1; D perhaps matches TRBD1 (5 bases). With 4 bases removed from V and 5 bases from J, the gap between germline ends came to 12 bases. This CDR3 region has 13 residues. CDR1 and CDR2 from the germline V gene are DFQATT and SNEGSKA (reference sequence). CDR3 sequence reads: CSAIRALNNEQFF. The CDR3 DNA, read in part, is TGCAGTGCTATCAGGGCCTTGAACAATGAG.

A word on this clone: The DNA ends 3 residues before the CDR3 does, and the rest of the CDR3 is filled in from the germline J gene. The V and J genes are TRBV7-2 and TRBJ1-2; 10 bases match TRBD1. The CDR3 covers 15 residues. From germline, CDR1 is SGHTA and CDR2 FQGNSA. The CDR3 DNA, read in part, is TGTGCCAGCAGCTTAGTGGGATGGGACAGGGGCGGC. It yields the protein CASSLVGWDRGG. The complete CDR3 reads CASSLVGWDRGGYTF.

As regards this clone: The CDR3 goes on 3 residues after the read ends, and that part is filled in from the germline J gene. V and J are TRBV30 and TRBJ2-5, with D possibly TRBD2 on 6 matching bases. CDR3 length equals 14 residues. Deletions cut 4 bases from V and 7 bases from J, with 19 bases between. From germline, CDR1 is GTSNPN and CDR2 SVGIG (reference sequence). CDR3 bases read: TGTGCCTGGATGCGGGACTTTCAAAGTGGGACC. Protein sequence: CAWMRDFQSGT. The whole CDR3 protein is CAWMRDFQSGTQYF.

Concerning this clone itself: The sequenced fragment ends 3 residues before the CDR3 boundary, so the rest is inferred from the germline J gene. The J gene is TRBJ2-5, the V gene TRBV7-3; D is undetermined. The germline V gene has CDR1 SGHTA and CDR2 FQGTGA. V shed 1 base and J shed 1 base, with 7 bases lying between them. The length of the CDR3 is 14 residues. Partial CDR3 DNA: TGTGCCAGCAGCTTAAATCACGGCCAAGAGACC. Amino acid sequence: CASSLNHGQET. The full CDR3 sequence reads CASSLNHGQETQYF.

Comments on this clone: The read is 3 residues too short to cover the CDR3 end, so that end is filled in from the germline J gene. This chain links TRBV19 with TRBJ2-5; TRBD2 aligns across 12 bases. The CDR3 has 16 residues. The trim removed 7 bases at V and 4 bases at J, leaving 10 bases unmatched. Germline values: CDR1 LNHDA, CDR2 SQIVND (reference sequence). CDR3 region: CASNLLAGGPRETQYF. CDR3 bases read: TGTGCCAGTAACTTGCTAGCGGGAGGGCCTCGAGAGACC.

As concerns this clone: The missing CDR3 end, 3 residues past where the read stops, is filled in from the germline J gene. The rearrangement uses TRBV7-2 and TRBJ1-2, with D unclear. This CDR3 comprises 11 residues. Germline-derived CDR1 and CDR2 are SGHTA and FQGNSA. The CDR3 reads CASSLSYDYTF. Incomplete CDR3 DNA: TGTGCCAGCAGCTTATCCTACGAC.

As to this clone: The read ends 3 residues shy of where the CDR3 ends; the end is completed using the germline J gene. This sequence joins TRBV7-3 and TRBJ2-7; TRBD2 agrees at 11 bases. Unmatched junction bases numbered 8, after V lost 5 bases and J lost 5 bases. The CDR3 consists of 15 residues. The germline V gene has CDR1 SGHTA and CDR2 FQGTGA. CDR3 DNA (partial): TGTGCCAGCAGCCCCACTAGCGGGAGCATCAACGAG. Its protein is CASSPTSGSINE. The whole CDR3 is CASSPTSGSINEQYF.

Concerning this clone: The read gets to within 3 residues of the CDR3 end, and the germline J gene fills in the rest. This chain connects TRBV5-1 to TRBJ1-5; 8 nucleotides agree with TRBD1. The CDR3 sequence is 15 residues long. V was pared by 1 base and J by 6 bases, with 6 bases of the junction left unmatched. Germline lookup yields CDR1 SGHRS and CDR2 YFSETQ. CDR3 in amino acids: CASSLRPGGGQPQHF. CDR3 DNA, as far as it was read: TGCGCCAGCAGCTTGCGGCCAGGGGGCGGTCAGCCC.

As concerns this clone: Read sequence stops 3 residues before the CDR3 end, and the germline J gene provides the missing end. V is TRBV7-2 and J is TRBJ1-2; D remains ambiguous. The germline V gene encodes CDR1 SGHTA and CDR2 FQGNSA. The V gene lost 0 bases and the J gene lost 4 bases, with 6 bases spanning the gap. The CDR3 runs 13 residues. CDR3 DNA (partial): TGTGCCAGCAGCTTAGCACGGTTCTATGGC. Its protein is CASSLARFYG. The full CDR3 sequence reads CASSLARFYGYTF.

The CDR3 region is CASSPPGQGYQPQHF. The CDR3 bases that were read are TGTGCCAGCAGCCCCCCCGGACAGGGGTATCAGCCC. The rearrangement links TRBV7-9 to TRBJ1-5, with TRBD1 identical over 9 bases. The missing CDR3 end, 3 residues past where the read stops, is filled in from the germline J gene. Germline trimming cut 5 bases from V and 5 bases from J; bases unmatched to any gene: 7. This CDR3 has 15 amino acids. Germline V gene lookup returns CDR1 SEHNR and CDR2 FQNEAQ (reference sequence).

A remark on this clone: The DNA ends 3 residues before the CDR3 does, and the rest of the CDR3 is filled in from the germline J gene. The chain joins TRBV7-9 to TRBJ1-3; D is perhaps TRBD1 (5 bases). In germline, CDR1 is SEHNR, CDR2 FQNEAQ (reference sequence). V shed 5 bases and J shed 9 bases, with 17 bases lying between them. The CDR3 extends over 14 amino acids. The CDR3 is CASSQPVGRTTIYF. CDR3 DNA (partial): TGTGCCAGCAGCCAACCCGTGGGGCGAACCACC.

With respect to this clone: The read is 3 residues too short to cover the CDR3 end, so that end is filled in from the germline J gene. V and J are TRBV5-4 and TRBJ2-7; TRBD1 is a possible D gene (5 bases). Germline V gives CDR1 SGHNT, CDR2 YYREEE (reference sequence). The CDR3 length is 14 residues. The V end was cut by 0 bases, the J end by 0 bases, with 7 bases between. CDR3 loop: CASSLGRGSYEQYF. CDR3 DNA, as far as it was read: TGTGCCAGCAGCTTGGGTAGGGGCTCCTACGAG.

In the case of this clone: The CDR3 goes on 3 residues after the read ends, and that part is filled in from the germline J gene. The chain is built from TRBV2 and TRBJ2-5; D might be TRBD1 (5 bases). V lost 3 bases to trimming and J lost 0 bases, with 11 bases between them. This CDR3 region has 15 residues. Germline assignment: CDR1 SNHLY and CDR2 FYNNEI. The CDR3 is CASSDQGRYQETQYF. Incomplete CDR3 DNA: TGTGCCAGCAGTGACCAGGGAAGGTACCAAGAGACC.

Comment on this clone: The CDR3 extends 3 residues past the end of the read, so its final part is completed from the germline J gene. The chain combines TRBV7-6 with TRBJ1-2; unclear D gene. Germline CDR1 SGHVS, CDR2 FNYEAQ. The CDR3 spans 12 residues. CDR3 protein: CASSHSSYDYTF. The DNA read from the CDR3 is TGTGCCAGCAGCCATAGCTCCTACGAC. The full variable domain, rest sourced from reference TRBV7-6 and TRBJ1-2, is GAGVSQSPRYKVTKRGQDVALRCDPISGHVSLYWYRQALGQGPEFLTYFNYEAQQDKSGLPNDRFSAERPEGSISTLTIQRTEQRDSAMYRCASSHSSYDYTFGSGTRLTVV.